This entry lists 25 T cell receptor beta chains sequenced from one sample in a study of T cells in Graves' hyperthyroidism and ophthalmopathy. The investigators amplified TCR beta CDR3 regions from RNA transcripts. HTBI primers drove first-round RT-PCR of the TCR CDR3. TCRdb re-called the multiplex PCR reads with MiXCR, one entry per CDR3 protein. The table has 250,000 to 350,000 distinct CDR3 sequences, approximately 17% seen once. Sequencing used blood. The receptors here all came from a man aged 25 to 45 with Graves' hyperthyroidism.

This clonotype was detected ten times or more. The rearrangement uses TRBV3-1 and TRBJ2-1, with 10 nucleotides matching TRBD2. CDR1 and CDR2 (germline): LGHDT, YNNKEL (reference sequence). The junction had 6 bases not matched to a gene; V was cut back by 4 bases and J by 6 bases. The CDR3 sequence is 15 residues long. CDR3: CASSLSSGSGNEQFF. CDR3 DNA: TGTGCCAGCAGCCTCTCTAGCGGGAGCGGCAATGAGCAGTTCTTC.

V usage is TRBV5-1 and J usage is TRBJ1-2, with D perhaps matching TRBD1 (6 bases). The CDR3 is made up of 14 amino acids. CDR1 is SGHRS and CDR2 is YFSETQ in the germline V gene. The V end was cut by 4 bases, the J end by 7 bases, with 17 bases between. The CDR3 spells CASSLGTEGGGYTF. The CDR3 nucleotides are TGCGCCAGCAGCCTGGGGACGGAGGGGGGTGGCTACACCTTC.

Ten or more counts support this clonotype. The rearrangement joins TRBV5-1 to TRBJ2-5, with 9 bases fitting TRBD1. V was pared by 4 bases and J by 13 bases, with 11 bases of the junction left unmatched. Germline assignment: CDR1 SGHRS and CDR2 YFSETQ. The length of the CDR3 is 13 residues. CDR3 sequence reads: CASSLTGQGIPYF. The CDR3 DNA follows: TGCGCCAGCAGCCTAACGGGACAGGGCATACCGTACTTC. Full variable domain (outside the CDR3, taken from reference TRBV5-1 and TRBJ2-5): KAGVTQTPRYLIKTRGQQVTLSCSPISGHRSVSWYQQTPGQGLQFLFEYFSETQRNKGNFPGRFSGRQFSNSRSEMNVSTLELGDSALYLCASSLTGQGIPYFGPGTRLLVL.

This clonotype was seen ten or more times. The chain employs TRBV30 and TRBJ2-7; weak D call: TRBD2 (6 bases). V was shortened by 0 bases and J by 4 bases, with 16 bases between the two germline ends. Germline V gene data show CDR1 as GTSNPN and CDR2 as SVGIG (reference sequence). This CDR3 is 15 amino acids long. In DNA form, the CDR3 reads TGTGCCTGGAGTGTACCTGCCGCGGCGGGATACGAGCAGTACTTC. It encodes CAWSVPAAAGYEQYF.

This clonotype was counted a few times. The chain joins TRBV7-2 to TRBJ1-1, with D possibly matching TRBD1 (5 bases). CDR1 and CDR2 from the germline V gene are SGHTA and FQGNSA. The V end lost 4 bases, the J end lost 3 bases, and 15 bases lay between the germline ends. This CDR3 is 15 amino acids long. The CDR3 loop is CASSSRDGTYTEAFF. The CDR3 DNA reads TGTGCCAGCAGCTCCCGGGACGGAACTTACACTGAAGCTTTCTTT.

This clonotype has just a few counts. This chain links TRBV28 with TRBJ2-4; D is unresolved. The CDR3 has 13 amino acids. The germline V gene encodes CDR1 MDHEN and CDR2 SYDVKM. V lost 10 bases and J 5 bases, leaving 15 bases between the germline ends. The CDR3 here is CATFDLSENIQYF. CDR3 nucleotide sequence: TGTGCCACCTTCGACCTCTCTGAAAACATTCAGTACTTC.

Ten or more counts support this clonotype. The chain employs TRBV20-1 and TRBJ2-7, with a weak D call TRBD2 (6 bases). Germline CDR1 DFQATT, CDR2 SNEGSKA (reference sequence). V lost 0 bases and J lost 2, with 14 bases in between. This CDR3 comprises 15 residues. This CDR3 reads CSARDLASVPYEQYF. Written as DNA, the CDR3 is TGCAGTGCTAGAGATTTAGCTAGCGTTCCCTACGAGCAGTACTTC.

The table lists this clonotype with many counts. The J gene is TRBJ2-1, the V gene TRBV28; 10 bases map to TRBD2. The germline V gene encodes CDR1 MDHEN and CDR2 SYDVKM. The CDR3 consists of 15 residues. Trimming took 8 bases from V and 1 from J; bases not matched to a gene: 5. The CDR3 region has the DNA TGTGCCAGCTCACCGGGACTAGCGTCCTACAATGAGCAGTTCTTC. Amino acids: CASSPGLASYNEQFF.

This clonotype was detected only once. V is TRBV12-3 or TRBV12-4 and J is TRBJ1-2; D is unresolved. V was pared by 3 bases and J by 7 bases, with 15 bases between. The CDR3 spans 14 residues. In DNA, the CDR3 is TGTGCCAGCAGTTTTAAAGGGTTTTTAGGTGGCTACACCTTC. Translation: CASSFKGFLGGYTF.

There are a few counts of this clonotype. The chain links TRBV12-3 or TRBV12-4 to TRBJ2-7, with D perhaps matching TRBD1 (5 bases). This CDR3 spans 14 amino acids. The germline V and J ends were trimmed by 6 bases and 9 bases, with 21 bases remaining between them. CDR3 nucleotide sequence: TGTGCCAGCAGCCTGTCCCAGGGAAGGGGATTGCAGTACTTC. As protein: CASSLSQGRGLQYF.

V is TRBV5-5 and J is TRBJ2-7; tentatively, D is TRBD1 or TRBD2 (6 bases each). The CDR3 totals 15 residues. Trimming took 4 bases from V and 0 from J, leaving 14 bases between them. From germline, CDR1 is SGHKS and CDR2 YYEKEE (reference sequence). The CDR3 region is CASSGGRSPSYEQYF. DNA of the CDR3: TGTGCCAGCAGCGGGGGGCGCTCCCCCTCCTACGAGCAGTACTTC.

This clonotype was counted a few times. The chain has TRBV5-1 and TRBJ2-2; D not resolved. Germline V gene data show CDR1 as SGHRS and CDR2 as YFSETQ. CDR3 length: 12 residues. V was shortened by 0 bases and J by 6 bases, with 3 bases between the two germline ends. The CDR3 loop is CASSLGAGELFF. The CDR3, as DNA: TGCGCCAGCAGCTTGGGGGCCGGGGAGCTGTTTTTT. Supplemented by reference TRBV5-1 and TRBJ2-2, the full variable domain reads KAGVTQTPRYLIKTRGQQVTLSCSPISGHRSVSWYQQTPGQGLQFLFEYFSETQRNKGNFPGRFSGRQFSNSRSEMNVSTLELGDSALYLCASSLGAGELFFGEGSRLTVL.

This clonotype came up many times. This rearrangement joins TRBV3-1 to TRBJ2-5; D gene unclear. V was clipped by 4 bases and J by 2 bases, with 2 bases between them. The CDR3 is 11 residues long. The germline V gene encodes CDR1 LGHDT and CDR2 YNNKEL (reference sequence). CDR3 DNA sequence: TGTGCCAGCAGCCGGCAAGAGACCCAGTACTTC. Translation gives CASSRQETQYF.

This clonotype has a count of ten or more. CDR3 region: CASSLLGPGSYEQYF. DNA for the CDR3: TGTGCCAGCAGTCTTCTCGGGCCGGGCTCCTACGAGCAGTACTTC. The rearrangement uses TRBV28 and TRBJ2-7; no firm D call. Germline CDR1 reads MDHEN; CDR2 reads SYDVKM. The CDR3 length is 15 residues. Trimming left V 5 bases short and J 0 bases short, with 14 bases between.

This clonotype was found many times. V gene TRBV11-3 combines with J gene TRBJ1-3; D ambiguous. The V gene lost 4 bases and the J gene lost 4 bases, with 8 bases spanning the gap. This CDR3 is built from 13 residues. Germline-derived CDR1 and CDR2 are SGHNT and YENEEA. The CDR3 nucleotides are TGTGCCAGCAGCTCCCGGGAGGGAAACACCATATATTTT. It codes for CASSSREGNTIYF.

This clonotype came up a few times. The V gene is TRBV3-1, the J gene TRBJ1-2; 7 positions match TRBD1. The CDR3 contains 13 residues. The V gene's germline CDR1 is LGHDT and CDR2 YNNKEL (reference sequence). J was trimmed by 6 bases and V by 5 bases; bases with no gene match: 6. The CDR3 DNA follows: TGTGCCAGCAGCACCGGGACAGCCGATGGCTACACCTTC. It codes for CASSTGTADGYTF.

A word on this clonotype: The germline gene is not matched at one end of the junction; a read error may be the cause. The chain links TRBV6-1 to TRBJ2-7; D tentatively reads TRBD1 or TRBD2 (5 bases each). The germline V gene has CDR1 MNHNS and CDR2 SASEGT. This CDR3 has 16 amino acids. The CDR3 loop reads CASREAAGTPTYEQYF. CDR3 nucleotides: TGTGCCAGCAGAGAAGCGGCCGGGACCCCCACCTACGAGCAGTACTTC.

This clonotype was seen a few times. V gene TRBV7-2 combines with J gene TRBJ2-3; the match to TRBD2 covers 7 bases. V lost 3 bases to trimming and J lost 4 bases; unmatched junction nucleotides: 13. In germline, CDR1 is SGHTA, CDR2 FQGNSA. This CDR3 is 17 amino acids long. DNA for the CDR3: TGTGCCAGCAGCTTCCACACAGGCGGGAGTTCCCCAGATACGCAGTATTTT. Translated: CASSFHTGGSSPDTQYF.

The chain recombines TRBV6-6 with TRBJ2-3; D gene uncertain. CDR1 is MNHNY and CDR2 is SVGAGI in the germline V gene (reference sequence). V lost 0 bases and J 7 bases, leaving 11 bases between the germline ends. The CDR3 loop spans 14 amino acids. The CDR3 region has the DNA TGTGCCAGCAGTTACTCGTCCGGTGTAAATACGCAGTATTTT. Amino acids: CASSYSSGVNTQYF.

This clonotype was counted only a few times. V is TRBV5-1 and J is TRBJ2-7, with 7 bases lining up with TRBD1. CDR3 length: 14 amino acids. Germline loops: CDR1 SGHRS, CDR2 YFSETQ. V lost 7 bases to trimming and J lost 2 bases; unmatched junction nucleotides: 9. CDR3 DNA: TGCGCCAGCGCTCGCCGGGACAGAACCTACGAGCAGTACTTC. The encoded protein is CASARRDRTYEQYF.

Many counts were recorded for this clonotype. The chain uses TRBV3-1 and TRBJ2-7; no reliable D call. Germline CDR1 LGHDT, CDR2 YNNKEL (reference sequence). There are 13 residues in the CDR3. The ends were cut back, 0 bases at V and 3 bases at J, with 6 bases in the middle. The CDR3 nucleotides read TGTGCCAGCAGCCAAGACATCGGCTACGAGCAGTACTTC. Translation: CASSQDIGYEQYF.

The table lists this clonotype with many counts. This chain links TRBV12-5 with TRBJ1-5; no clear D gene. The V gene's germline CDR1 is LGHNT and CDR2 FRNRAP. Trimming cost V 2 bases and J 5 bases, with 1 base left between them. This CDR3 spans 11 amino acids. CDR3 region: CASGLHQPQHF. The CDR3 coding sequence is TGTGCTAGTGGTTTGCATCAGCCCCAGCATTTT.

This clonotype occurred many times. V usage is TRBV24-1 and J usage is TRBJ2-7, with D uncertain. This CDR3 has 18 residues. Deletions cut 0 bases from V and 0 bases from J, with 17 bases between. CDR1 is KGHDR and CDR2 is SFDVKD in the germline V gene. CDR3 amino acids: CATSDLSRLTSSSYEQYF. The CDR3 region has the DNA TGTGCCACCAGTGATTTGTCCCGCCTTACGAGCAGCTCCTACGAGCAGTACTTC.

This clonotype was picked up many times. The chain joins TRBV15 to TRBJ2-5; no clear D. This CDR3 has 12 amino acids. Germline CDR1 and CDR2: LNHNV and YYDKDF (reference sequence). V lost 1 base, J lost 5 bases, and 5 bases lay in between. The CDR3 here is CATSRVSETQYF. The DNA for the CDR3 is TGTGCCACCAGCAGAGTGAGTGAGACCCAGTACTTC.

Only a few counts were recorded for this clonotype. The CDR3 nucleotides are TGCAGTGCTAGAAATGCGGGCAGCTCCTACGAGCAGTACTTC. Encoded protein: CSARNAGSSYEQYF. This chain joins TRBV20-1 and TRBJ2-7; D may be TRBD2 (5 bases). The CDR3 extends over 14 amino acids. Trimming shortened V by 2 bases and J by 0 bases, and 11 bases separated the two germline ends. Germline V lookup: CDR1 DFQATT, CDR2 SNEGSKA (reference sequence).